This T cell receptor (beta chain) was recorded in a study of regulatory T cells in long-lasting Graves disease. Background on the study: Prior antithyroid drug treatment in newly diagnosed Graves' patients lasted under 3 months.

The sample's time point: newly diagnosed GD, antithyroid drugs for less than 3 months. With RNA extracted from PBMCs as input, the TCR library was made. By American Thyroid Association guidelines, Graves' disease was diagnosed in the cohort. The V and J ends lost 0 bases and 9 bases respectively, with 9 bases between them. Germline CDR1 is LGHDT and CDR2 is YNNKEL (reference sequence). The CDR3 sequence is 13 residues long. Building of the TCR beta libraries involved iRepertoire HTBI primers and Arm-PCR of CDR3 regions. Via MiXCR, TCRdb re-called the multiplex PCR reads, giving one row per CDR3 protein. This table holds about 240,000 distinct CDR3 sequences, over 20% found once.

This TCR derives from a female donor with Graves disease. The rearrangement links TRBV3-1 to TRBJ1-5; D is uncertain. The sample in question was peripheral blood mononuclear cells (PBMCs), obtained at new diagnosis, from a patient treated with antithyroid drugs. DNA for the CDR3: TGTGCCAGCAGCCAAGATGGACCCCCGCCCCAGCATTTT. Protein: CASSQDGPPPQHF.